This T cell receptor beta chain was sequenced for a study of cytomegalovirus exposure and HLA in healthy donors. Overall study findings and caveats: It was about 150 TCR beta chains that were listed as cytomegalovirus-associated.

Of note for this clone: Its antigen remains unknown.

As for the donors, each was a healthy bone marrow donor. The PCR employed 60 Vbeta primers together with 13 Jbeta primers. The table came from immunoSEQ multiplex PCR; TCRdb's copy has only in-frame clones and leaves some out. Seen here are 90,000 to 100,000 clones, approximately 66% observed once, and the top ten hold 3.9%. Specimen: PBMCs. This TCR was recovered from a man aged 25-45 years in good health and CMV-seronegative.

The CDR3 nucleotides are TGTGCCAGCAGCTTGGCGGGGAGCCAAGAGACCCAGTACTTC. Amino acid sequence: CASSLAGSQETQYF. The genes are TRBV5-4 and TRBJ2-5, with D perhaps TRBD2 (5 bases). This CDR3 region has 14 residues. CDR1 is SGHNT, CDR2 YYREEE, per germline (reference sequence). The ends were cut back, 0 bases at V and 1 base at J, with 7 bases in the middle.